A selection of T cell receptor beta chains follows, all from one sample in a study of shared clonotypes between healthy human individuals. Method: immunoSEQ multiplex PCR; TCRdb's copy keeps in-frame clones and lacks some. Of a few hundred thousand clones detected, roughly 79% appear once; the ten largest clones hold approximately 12%. Input material: PBMCs. The receptors come from a middle-aged woman in good health. Some clones in this sample may be carry-over from other donors' samples. CDR3s include the opening cysteine and the closing phenylalanine or tryptophan. Fields, in order: clone size, J gene, D gene, V gene, CDR3 DNA, CDR3 protein. A D gene is named only where the DNA matches it firmly. The size entry is marked missing in some rows and otherwise reads once, few, many or a size class.

abundance: many
j_gene: TRBJ2-7
d_gene: -
v_gene: TRBV27
CDR3nt: TGTGCCAGCAGTTTAGGGGGGATGGGGTACTACGAGCAGTACTTC
CDR3aa: CASSLGGMGYYEQYF

abundance: -
j_gene: TRBJ2-3
d_gene: TRBD2
v_gene: TRBV30
CDR3nt: TGTGCCTGGTCCCGGACTAGCGGGATCACAGATACGCAGTATTTT
CDR3aa: CAWSRTSGITDTQYF

abundance: -
j_gene: TRBJ2-3
d_gene: TRBD2
v_gene: TRBV6-5
CDR3nt: TGTGCCAGCAATGCCTTAGCGGGAGGGCTTCGGTATTTT
CDR3aa: CASNALAGGLRYF

abundance: -
j_gene: TRBJ2-3
d_gene: -
v_gene: TRBV19
CDR3nt: TGTGCCAGTAAGAATTCAGATACGCAGTATTTT
CDR3aa: CASKNSDTQYF

abundance: -
j_gene: TRBJ1-1
d_gene: TRBD1
v_gene: TRBV5-4
CDR3nt: TGTGCCAGCAGCCCCAGGGACAGGGCCCCTGAAGCTTTCTTT
CDR3aa: CASSPRDRAPEAFF

abundance: -
j_gene: TRBJ2-7
d_gene: -
v_gene: TRBV28
CDR3nt: TGTGCCAGCAGCCCCCCCGGGGGAGCCCTCTACGAGCAGTACTTC
CDR3aa: CASSPPGGALYEQYF

abundance: -
j_gene: TRBJ2-2
d_gene: TRBD2
v_gene: TRBV7-7
CDR3nt: TGTGCCAGCAGCTTAGAGTTATTAGCGGGAGGGCCCGGGGAGCTGTTTTTT
CDR3aa: CASSLELLAGGPGELFF

abundance: -
j_gene: TRBJ2-5
d_gene: -
v_gene: TRBV14
CDR3nt: TGTGCCAGCAGCCGGCACCCGGAGACCCAGTACTTC
CDR3aa: CASSRHPETQYF

abundance: -
j_gene: TRBJ2-2
d_gene: TRBD2
v_gene: TRBV6-6
CDR3nt: TGTGCCAGCAGTCCGACTAGCCCCGGGGAGCTGTTTTTT
CDR3aa: CASSPTSPGELFF

abundance: -
j_gene: TRBJ1-1
d_gene: TRBD1
v_gene: TRBV19
CDR3nt: TGTGCCAGTAGCAGGACAGGGGACACTGAAGCTTTCTTT
CDR3aa: CASSRTGDTEAFF

abundance: once
j_gene: TRBJ1-2
d_gene: -
v_gene: TRBV4-3
CDR3nt: TGCGCCAGCAGCCAAGTGAGGGCCGACGTGAATGGCTACACCTTC
CDR3aa: CASSQVRADVNGYTF

abundance: -
j_gene: TRBJ2-5
d_gene: -
v_gene: TRBV27
CDR3nt: TGTGCCAGCAGTTTATCGGGATTCCAAGAGACCCAGTACTTC
CDR3aa: CASSLSGFQETQYF

abundance: -
j_gene: TRBJ2-1
d_gene: TRBD2
v_gene: TRBV28
CDR3nt: TGTGCCAGCAGTTCCTCCGGGACTAGCGTTGTCGATGAGCAGTTCTTC
CDR3aa: CASSSSGTSVVDEQFF

abundance: few
j_gene: TRBJ2-7
d_gene: -
v_gene: TRBV30
CDR3nt: TGTGCCTGGTCCAGGGTGGTCCCGACCTACGAGCAGTACTTC
CDR3aa: CAWSRVVPTYEQYF

abundance: -
j_gene: TRBJ1-2
d_gene: -
v_gene: TRBV6-1
CDR3nt: TGTGCCAGCACTCCGAGTCGCCAAAATAACTATGGCTACACCTTC
CDR3aa: CASTPSRQNNYGYTF